A selection of T cell receptor beta chains follows, all from one sample in a study of monozygotic twins with inflammatory bowel disease. TCRdb processed the 5' RACE reads again and assigns one entry to each CDR3 protein, with no DNA. Its clone listing holds approximately 420,000 distinct CDR3 sequences. The sequencing input was blood. These receptors were obtained from a human donor with ulcerative colitis or Crohn's disease, or a healthy co-twin of an affected twin (not recorded which). CDR3s include the opening cysteine and the closing phenylalanine or tryptophan. Fields, in order: J gene, V gene, CDR3 protein.

J gene: TRBJ2-3
V gene: TRBV7-2
CDR3 protein: CATSGRSDTQYF

J gene: TRBJ2-2
V gene: TRBV3-1
CDR3 protein: CASSARTRHTGELFF

J gene: TRBJ1-1
V gene: TRBV12-3/TRBV12-4
CDR3 protein: CASSWGRLGTEAFF

J gene: TRBJ1-5
V gene: TRBV12-3/TRBV12-4
CDR3 protein: CASSLDSQHQPQHF

J gene: TRBJ2-1
V gene: TRBV7-6
CDR3 protein: CASSLVPYNEQFF

J gene: TRBJ2-3
V gene: TRBV7-9
CDR3 protein: CASGPGGSTDTQYF

J gene: TRBJ2-3
V gene: TRBV24-1
CDR3 protein: CATSETRKSTDTQYF

J gene: TRBJ2-7
V gene: TRBV7-8
CDR3 protein: CASSLAGSGRFGSYEQYF

J gene: TRBJ2-1
V gene: TRBV20-1
CDR3 protein: CSANEGWVEQFF

J gene: TRBJ2-1
V gene: TRBV30
CDR3 protein: CAWSRLVNEQFF

J gene: TRBJ2-4
V gene: TRBV3-1
CDR3 protein: CASSQEGDRVDIQYF

J gene: TRBJ2-3
V gene: TRBV30
CDR3 protein: CAWAQNYGKRADTQYF

J gene: TRBJ2-7
V gene: TRBV7-9
CDR3 protein: CASSLYRTPYEQYF

J gene: TRBJ2-5
V gene: TRBV12-3/TRBV12-4
CDR3 protein: CASSLAGKQTQYF